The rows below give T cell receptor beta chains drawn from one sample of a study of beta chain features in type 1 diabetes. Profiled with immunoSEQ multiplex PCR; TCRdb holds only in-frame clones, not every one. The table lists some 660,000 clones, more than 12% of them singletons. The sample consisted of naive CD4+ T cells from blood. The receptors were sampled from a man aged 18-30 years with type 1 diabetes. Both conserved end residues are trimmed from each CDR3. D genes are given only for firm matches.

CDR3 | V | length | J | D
ASSYSVNTEAF | TRBV6-5 | 11 | TRBJ1-1 | -
ASSFPSGGYYEQY | TRBV7-9 | 13 | TRBJ2-7 | TRBD2
ASSPQGFEAF | TRBV5-1 | 10 | TRBJ1-1 | -
ASSDGTGRGNIQY | TRBV6-1 | 13 | TRBJ2-4 | TRBD1
ASSISRVHQPQH | TRBV7-2 | 12 | TRBJ1-5 | -
SVESANTIY | TRBV29-1 | 9 | TRBJ1-3 | -
ATCGVATNEKLF | TRBV15 | 12 | TRBJ1-4 | -
ASTWTGDVTYNEQF | TRBV2 | 14 | TRBJ2-1 | TRBD1
ASSLLSGVYEQY | TRBV7-2 | 12 | TRBJ2-7 | -
ASSRGGNTGELF | TRBV28 | 12 | TRBJ2-2 | -
AWRDGRQQETQY | TRBV30 | 12 | TRBJ2-5 | -
AWSPWERGAQETQY | TRBV30 | 14 | TRBJ2-5 | TRBD2
SVEVFEGWNEQF | TRBV29-1 | 12 | TRBJ2-1 | -
ALDRRPTEAF | TRBV30 | 10 | TRBJ1-1 | -
ASSLGDNYGYT | TRBV4-3 | 11 | TRBJ1-2 | -
ASSFGTATDTQY | TRBV5-1 | 12 | TRBJ2-3 | TRBD1
ASSPEAPRPYGYT | TRBV11-2 | 13 | TRBJ1-2 | -
ASASTGPNEKLF | TRBV5-4 | 12 | TRBJ1-4 | -
ASSVDAASYEQY | TRBV9 | 12 | TRBJ2-7 | -
ASSQERRGNYGYT | TRBV14 | 13 | TRBJ1-2 | -
ASSYSTSGGAEQY | TRBV6-5 | 13 | TRBJ2-7 | TRBD2